The clone carrying this T cell receptor (beta chain) was counted at least ten times. Its antigen is undetermined. This CDR3 has 13 residues. The germline gives CDR1 LNHDA, CDR2 SQIVND (reference sequence). Trimming removed 8 bases at V and 5 bases at J, with 13 bases between. Sequencing targeted expressed TCRB transcripts, as all isolated RNA had been reverse transcribed. TCRdb's copy holds only in-frame clones and misses some; the assay was immunoSEQ multiplex PCR. The sample has about 220,000 clones, approximately 11% seen once; the top ten hold 1% to 1.5%. This record belongs to a study of beta chain features in type 1 diabetes. Researchers reported sorting CD4+ naive, central memory, regulatory and stem cell-like memory cells via CD45RO/CCR7/CD25/CD127/CD95/CD27. General observations from the study: The study found moderately but significantly shorter TCRB CDR3s in all four CD4+ subsets of Type 1 diabetes patients. The naive, central memory and Treg TCRB repertoires looked more alike in patients than they did in healthy donors.

J is TRBJ2-1 and V is TRBV19; perhaps TRBD1 as D (6 bases). The sample was central memory CD4+ T cells from blood. This TCR was recovered from a man aged 18 to 35 in good health. The CDR3 DNA reads TGTGCCAGTCTCTACAGGGTGGACAATGAGCAGTTCTTC. Translating gives CASLYRVDNEQFF.